This T cell receptor (beta chain) was identified during a study of blood T cell repertoires in COVID-19. With 0 bases clipped from V and 4 bases from J, the junction kept 4 bases outside the gene matches. This CDR3 has 14 residues. Germline V CDR1 and CDR2: SQVTM, ANQGSEA. Sequencing used immunoSEQ multiplex PCR; TCRdb keeps in-frame clones, though not all of them. The data hold 200,000 to 250,000 clones, with around 90% observed a single time. This receptor was identified in a woman between 18 and 29 years old who had recovered from COVID-19. This chain uses TRBV29-1 with TRBJ1-2; 8 bases agree with TRBD1. The specimen sequenced was peripheral blood. The CDR3 DNA reads TGCAGCGTTGAAGACCAGGGGACAGGCTATGGCTACACCTTC. It encodes CSVEDQGTGYGYTF.